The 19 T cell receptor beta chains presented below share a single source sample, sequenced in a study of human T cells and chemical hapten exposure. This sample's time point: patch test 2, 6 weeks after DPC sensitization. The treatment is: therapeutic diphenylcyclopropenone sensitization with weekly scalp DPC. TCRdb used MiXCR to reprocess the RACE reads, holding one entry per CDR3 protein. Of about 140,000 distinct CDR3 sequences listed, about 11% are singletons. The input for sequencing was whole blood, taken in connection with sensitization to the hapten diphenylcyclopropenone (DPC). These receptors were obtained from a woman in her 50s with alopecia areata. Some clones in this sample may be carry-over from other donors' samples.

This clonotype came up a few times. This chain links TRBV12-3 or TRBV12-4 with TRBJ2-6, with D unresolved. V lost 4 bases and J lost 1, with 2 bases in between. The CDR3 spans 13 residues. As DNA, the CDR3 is TGTGCCAGCAGTTGGTCTGGGGCCAACGTCCTGACTTTC. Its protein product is CASSWSGANVLTF.

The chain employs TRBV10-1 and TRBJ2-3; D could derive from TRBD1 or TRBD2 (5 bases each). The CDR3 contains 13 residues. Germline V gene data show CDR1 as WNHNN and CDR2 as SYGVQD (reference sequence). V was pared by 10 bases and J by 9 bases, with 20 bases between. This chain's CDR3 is CATRDPISGTQYF. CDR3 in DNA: TGCGCCACCCGGGACCCAATAAGTGGGACGCAGTATTTT.

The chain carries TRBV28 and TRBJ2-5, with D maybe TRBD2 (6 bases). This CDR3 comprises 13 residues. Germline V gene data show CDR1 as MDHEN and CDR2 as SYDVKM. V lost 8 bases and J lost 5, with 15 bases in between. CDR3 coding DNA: TGTGCCAGCTCCGTACACGGGGGTGAGACCCAGTACTTC. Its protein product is CASSVHGGETQYF.

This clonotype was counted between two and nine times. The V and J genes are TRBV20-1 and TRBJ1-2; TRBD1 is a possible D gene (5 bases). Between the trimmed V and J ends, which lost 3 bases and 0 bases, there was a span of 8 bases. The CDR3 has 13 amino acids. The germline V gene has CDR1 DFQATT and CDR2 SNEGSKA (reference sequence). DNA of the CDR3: TGCAGTGCTAGGGCCAGGGCTAACTATGGCTACACCTTC. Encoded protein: CSARARANYGYTF.

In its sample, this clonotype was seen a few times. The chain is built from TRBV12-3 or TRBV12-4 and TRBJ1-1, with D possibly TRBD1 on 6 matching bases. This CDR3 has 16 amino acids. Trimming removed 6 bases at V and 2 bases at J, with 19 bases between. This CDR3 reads CASSLTGRGINTEAFF. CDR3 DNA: TGTGCCAGCAGCCTAACAGGGAGGGGGATTAACACTGAAGCTTTCTTT.

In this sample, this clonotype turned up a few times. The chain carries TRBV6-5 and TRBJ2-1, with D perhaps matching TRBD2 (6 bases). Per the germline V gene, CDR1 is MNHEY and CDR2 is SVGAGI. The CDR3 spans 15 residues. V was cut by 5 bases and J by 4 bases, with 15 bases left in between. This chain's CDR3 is CASSRSGAQYNEQFF. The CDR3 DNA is TGTGCCAGCAGTCGTAGCGGAGCACAATACAATGAGCAGTTCTTC.

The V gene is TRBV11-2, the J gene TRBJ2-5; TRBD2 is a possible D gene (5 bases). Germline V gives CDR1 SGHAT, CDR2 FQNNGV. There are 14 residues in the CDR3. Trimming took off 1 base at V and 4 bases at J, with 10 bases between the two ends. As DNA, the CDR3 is TGTGCCAGCAGCTTAGGGGCGGGCAGAGAGACCCAGTACTTC. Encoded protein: CASSLGAGRETQYF.

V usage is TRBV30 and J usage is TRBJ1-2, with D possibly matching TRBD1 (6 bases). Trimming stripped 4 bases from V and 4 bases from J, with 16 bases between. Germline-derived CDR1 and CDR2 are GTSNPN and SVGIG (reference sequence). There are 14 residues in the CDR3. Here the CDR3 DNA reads TGTGCCTGGACCGGGACACGGCCGGGCTATGGCTACACCTTC. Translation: CAWTGTRPGYGYTF.

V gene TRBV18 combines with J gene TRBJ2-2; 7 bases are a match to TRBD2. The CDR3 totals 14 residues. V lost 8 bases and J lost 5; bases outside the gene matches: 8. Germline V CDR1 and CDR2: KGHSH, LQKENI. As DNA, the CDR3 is TGTGCCAGCACCAGCGGGGTGAGGACCGGGGAGCTGTTTTTT. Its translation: CASTSGVRTGELFF.

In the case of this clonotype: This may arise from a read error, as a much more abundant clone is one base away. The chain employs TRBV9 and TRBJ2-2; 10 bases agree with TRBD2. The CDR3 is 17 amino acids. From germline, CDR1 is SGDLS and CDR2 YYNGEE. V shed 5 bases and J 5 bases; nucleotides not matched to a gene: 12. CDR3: CASSRRASGSRTGELFF. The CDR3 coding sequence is TGTGCCAGCAGTCGTAGGGCTAGCGGGAGTAGGACCGGGGAGCTGTTTTTT.

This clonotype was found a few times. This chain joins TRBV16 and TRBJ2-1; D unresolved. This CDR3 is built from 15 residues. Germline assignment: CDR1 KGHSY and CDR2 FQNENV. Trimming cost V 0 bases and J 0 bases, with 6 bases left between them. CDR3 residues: CASSQSYYSYNEQFF. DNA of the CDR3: TGTGCCAGCAGCCAATCCTATTACTCCTACAATGAGCAGTTCTTC. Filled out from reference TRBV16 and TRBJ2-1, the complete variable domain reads GEEVAQTPKHLVRGEGQKAKLYCAPIKGHSYVFWYQQVLKNEFKFLISFQNENVFDETGMPKERFSAKCLPNSPCSLEIQATKLEDSAVYFCASSQSYYSYNEQFFGPGTRLTVL.

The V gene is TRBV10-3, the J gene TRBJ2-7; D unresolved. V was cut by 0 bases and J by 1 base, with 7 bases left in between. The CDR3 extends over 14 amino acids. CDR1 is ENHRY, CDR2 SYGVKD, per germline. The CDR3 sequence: CAISESRNSYEQYF. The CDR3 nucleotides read TGTGCCATCAGTGAGTCGCGGAATTCCTACGAGCAGTACTTC.

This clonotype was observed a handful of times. The CDR3 region has the DNA TGCAGCGTTGGACTAGCGGGAGATCAGGAGACCCAGTACTTC. This encodes CSVGLAGDQETQYF. The chain employs TRBV29-1 and TRBJ2-5; 12 bases agree with TRBD2. Germline CDR1 is SQVTM and CDR2 is ANQGSEA. The CDR3 has 14 amino acids. The V segment lost 4 bases and the J segment 5 bases; nucleotides outside the gene matches: 5.

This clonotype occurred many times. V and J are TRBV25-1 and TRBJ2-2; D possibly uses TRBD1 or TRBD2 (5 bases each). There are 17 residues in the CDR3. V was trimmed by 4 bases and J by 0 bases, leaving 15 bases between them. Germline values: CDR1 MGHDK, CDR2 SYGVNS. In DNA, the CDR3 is TGTGCCAGCAGTGGGAAAAGGGGACGATCGAACACCGGGGAGCTGTTTTTT. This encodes CASSGKRGRSNTGELFF.

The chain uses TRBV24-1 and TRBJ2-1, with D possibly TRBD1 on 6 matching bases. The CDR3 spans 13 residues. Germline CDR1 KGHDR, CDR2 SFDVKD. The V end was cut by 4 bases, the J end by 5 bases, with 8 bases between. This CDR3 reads CATSDHRDNEQFF. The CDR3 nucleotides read TGTGCCACCAGTGACCACAGGGACAATGAGCAGTTCTTC.

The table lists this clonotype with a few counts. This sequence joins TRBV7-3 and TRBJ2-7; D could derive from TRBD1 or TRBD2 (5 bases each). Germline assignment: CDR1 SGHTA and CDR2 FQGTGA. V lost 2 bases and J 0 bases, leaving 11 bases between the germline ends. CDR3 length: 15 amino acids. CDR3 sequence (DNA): TGTGCCAGCAGCTTAGAGAAGGGACCCTCCTACGAGCAGTACTTC. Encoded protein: CASSLEKGPSYEQYF.

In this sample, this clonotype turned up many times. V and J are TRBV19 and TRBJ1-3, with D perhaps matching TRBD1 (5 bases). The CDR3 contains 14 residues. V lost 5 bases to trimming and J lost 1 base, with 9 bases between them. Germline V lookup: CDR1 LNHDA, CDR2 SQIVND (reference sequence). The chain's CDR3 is CASSAAGSGNTIYF. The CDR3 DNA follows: TGTGCCAGTAGTGCAGCAGGGTCTGGAAACACCATATATTTT. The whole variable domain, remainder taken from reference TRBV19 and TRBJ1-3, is DGGITQSPKYLFRKEGQNVTLSCEQNLNHDAMYWYRQDPGQGLRLIYYSQIVNDFQKGDIAEGYSVSREKKESFPLTVTSAQKNPTAFYLCASSAAGSGNTIYFGEGSWLTVV.

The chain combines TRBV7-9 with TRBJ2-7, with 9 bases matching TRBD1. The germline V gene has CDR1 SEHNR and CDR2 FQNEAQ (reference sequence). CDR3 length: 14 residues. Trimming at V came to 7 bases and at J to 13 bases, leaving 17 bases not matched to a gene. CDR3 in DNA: TGTGCCAGCATTACTTCGGGACAGGGAGTTTCCCCATACTTC. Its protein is CASITSGQGVSPYF.

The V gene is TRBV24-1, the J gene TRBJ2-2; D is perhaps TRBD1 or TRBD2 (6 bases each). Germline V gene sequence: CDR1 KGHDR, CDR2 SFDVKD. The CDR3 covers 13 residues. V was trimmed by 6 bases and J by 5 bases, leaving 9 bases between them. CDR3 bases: TGTGCCACCAGTCAAGGGGGGACCGGGGAGCTGTTTTTT. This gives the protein CATSQGGTGELFF.